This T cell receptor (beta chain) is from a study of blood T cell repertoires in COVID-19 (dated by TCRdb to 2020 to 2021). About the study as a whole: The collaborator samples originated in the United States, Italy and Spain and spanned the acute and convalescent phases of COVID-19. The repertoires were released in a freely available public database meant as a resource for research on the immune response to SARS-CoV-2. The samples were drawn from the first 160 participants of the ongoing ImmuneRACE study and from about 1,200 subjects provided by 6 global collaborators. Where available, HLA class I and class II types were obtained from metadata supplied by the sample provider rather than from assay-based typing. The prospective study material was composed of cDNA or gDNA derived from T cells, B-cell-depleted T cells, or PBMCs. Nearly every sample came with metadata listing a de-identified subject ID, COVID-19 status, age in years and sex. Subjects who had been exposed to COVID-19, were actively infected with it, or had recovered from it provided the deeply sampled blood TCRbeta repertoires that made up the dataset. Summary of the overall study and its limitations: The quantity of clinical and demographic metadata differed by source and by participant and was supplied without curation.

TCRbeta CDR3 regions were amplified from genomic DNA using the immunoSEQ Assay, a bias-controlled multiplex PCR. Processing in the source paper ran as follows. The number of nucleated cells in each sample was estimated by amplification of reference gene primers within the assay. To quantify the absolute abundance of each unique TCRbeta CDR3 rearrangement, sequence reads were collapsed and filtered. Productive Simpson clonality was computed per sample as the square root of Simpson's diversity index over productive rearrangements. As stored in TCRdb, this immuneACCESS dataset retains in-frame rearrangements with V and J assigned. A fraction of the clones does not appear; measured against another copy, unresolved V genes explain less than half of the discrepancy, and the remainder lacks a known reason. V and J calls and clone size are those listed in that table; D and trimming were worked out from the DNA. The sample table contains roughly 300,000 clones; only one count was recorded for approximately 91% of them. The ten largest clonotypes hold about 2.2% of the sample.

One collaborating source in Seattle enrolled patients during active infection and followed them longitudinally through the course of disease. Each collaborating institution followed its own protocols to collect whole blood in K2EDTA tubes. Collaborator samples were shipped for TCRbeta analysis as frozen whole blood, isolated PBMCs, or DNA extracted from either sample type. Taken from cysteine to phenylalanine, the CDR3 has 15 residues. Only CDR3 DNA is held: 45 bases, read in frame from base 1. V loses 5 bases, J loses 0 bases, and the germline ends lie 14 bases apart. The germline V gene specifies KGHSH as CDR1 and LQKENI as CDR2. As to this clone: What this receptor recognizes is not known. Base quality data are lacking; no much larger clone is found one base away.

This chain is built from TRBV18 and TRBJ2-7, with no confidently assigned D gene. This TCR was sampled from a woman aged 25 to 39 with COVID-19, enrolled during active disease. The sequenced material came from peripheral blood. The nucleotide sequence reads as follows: TGTGCCAGCTCAACGACTGCCGTCGTCTCCTACGAGCAGTACTTC. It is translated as CASSTTAVVSYEQYF.